Here is one TCR beta chain with its context. It has no known antigen specificity. A much larger clone differs by one base, so this may be a read error. This sample was included in a study of human T cells and chemical hapten exposure (dated by TCRdb to the early 2020s). Concerning the study at large: For sensitization, 2% DPC in acetone was applied to a roughly 2 cm by roughly 2 cm area of upper inner arm skin. Throughout the roughly 24-week study period, patients were also given weekly therapeutic DPC doses on the scalp. Patch testing was done on the upper back using Finn chambers containing 0.01% DPC, and results were scored after 6 days according to International Contact Dermatitis Research Group standards. The mostly female patient cohort included alopecia areata with under or over 50% scalp involvement, alopecia totalis and alopecia universalis. The libraries were sequenced as a pool, and the TCR yield per sample differed mostly because of small variations in library volumes within the pool. Peripheral blood TCR repertoire changes were tracked in vivo in alopecia patients during primary and secondary sensitization to the hapten diphenylcyclopropenone (DPC). Blood samples were taken from patients before sensitization (week 0) and at 2, 6 and about 24 weeks after DPC sensitization. Nearly 30 alopecia patients gave blood for TCR sequencing at one to four time points (pre-sensitization, 2, 6 and 24 weeks). What the study reported, not specific to this receptor: Compared with pre-sensitization or healthy control sets, expanded TCRs formed significantly more large CDR3 similarity clusters, which is consistent with antigen-driven responses. Repeated subsampling changed both the strength of the expansion versus patch-test correlation and the threshold at which that correlation became significant. Because every patient had alopecia, a presumed autoimmune disease, the patients' immune response might differ from that of healthy individuals. The number of TCRs above 1 in 1000 frequency did not change with DPC sensitization; there was no evidence of global repertoire structure alterations. A positive correlation was found between the number of PT1 expanded TCRs and patch test score, with significance reached at thresholds 8, 16 and 32 but not 4.

Receptor amplification or capture employed RACE. The reads were generated on a NextSeq 500. During library preparation, unique molecular identifiers were attached to individual cDNA molecules so that TCRs could be counted quantitatively and reproducibly. Each blood RNA sample was used to sequence both TCR alpha and TCR beta chains. The published analysis was carried out like this. The median number of TCRs per sample was around 100,000, ranging from 23,224 to 690,600. The Decombinator software suite was used to annotate the V, J and CDR3 of the TCR reads. For the PS versus PT1 abundance plots, all samples were subsampled to the same number of TCRs (28,000). TCRs were defined as expanded if absent before sensitization and observed at least eight times at the 2-week time point. The raw public data were reprocessed by TCRdb itself: fastp quality trimming at Q25, MiXCR clonotype calling, in-frame beta chains only. Duplicate CDR3 protein sequences are folded into a single record with the most common DNA and genes. V and J calls and clone size were set by TCRdb, not the authors. This sample comprises 95,000 to 130,000 distinct CDR3 sequences, around an eighth of them detected only once. 1.1% to 1.5% of the sample belongs to the ten largest clones.

According to the study, the label for this sample's time point signals: patch test 1, 2 weeks after DPC sensitization. This sample's treatment or condition label indicates: therapeutic diphenylcyclopropenone sensitization with weekly scalp DPC. At every patch-test visit, the blood draw took place before the patch test was put on. To be eligible, patients had to be aged 18 to 70, diagnosed with alopecia and judged suitable for DPC therapy, while pregnant patients were excluded. Total RNA was isolated from unfractionated whole blood collected in Tempus Blood RNA tubes. The germline V gene encodes CDR1 ENHRY and CDR2 SYGVKD. There are 16 amino acids in the CDR3, from cysteine to phenylalanine inclusive. Only the CDR3 portion is preserved as DNA: 48 bases, with reading frame beginning at the first base.

The TCR sequence derives from a woman aged 50 to 60 with alopecia areata. Some clones in this sample may be carry-over from other donors' samples. The chain employs TRBV10-3 and TRBJ1-6, with TRBD1 matching 9 junction bases. Sequences were derived from whole blood, sampled in connection with sensitization to the hapten diphenylcyclopropenone (DPC). In nucleotides, the sequence is TGTGCCACAGAGGACAGGGGAGGCTCCTATAATTCATCCCTCCACTTT. It codes for CATEDRGGSYNSSLHF.